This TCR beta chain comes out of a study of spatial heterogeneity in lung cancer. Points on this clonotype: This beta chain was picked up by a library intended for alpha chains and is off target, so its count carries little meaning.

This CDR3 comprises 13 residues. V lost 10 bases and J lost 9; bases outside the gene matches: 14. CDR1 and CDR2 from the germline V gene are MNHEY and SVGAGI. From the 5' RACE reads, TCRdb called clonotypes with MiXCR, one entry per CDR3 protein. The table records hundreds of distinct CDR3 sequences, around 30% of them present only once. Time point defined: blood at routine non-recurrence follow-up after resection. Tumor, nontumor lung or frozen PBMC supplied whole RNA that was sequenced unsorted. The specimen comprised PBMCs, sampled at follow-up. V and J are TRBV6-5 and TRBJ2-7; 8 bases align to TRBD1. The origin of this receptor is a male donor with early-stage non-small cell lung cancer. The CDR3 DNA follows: TGTGCCACCCTCAAAACAGGGGGTAAAGGGCAGTACTTC. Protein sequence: CATLKTGGKGQYF.